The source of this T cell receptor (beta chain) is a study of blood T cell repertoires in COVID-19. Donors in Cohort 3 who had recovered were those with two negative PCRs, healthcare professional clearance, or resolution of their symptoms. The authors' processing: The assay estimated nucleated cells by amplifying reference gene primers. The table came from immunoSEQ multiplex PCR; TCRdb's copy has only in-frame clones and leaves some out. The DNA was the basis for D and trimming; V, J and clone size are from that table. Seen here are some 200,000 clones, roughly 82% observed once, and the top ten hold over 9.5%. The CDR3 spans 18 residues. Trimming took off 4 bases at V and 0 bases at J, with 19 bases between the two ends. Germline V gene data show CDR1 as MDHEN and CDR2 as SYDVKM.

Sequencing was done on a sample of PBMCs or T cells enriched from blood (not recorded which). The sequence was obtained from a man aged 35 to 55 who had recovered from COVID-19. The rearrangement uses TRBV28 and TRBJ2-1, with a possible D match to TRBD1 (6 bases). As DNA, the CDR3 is TGTGCCAGCAGTTCCCAGATCGACAGGATACGCTCCTACAATGAGCAGTTCTTC. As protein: CASSSQIDRIRSYNEQFF.